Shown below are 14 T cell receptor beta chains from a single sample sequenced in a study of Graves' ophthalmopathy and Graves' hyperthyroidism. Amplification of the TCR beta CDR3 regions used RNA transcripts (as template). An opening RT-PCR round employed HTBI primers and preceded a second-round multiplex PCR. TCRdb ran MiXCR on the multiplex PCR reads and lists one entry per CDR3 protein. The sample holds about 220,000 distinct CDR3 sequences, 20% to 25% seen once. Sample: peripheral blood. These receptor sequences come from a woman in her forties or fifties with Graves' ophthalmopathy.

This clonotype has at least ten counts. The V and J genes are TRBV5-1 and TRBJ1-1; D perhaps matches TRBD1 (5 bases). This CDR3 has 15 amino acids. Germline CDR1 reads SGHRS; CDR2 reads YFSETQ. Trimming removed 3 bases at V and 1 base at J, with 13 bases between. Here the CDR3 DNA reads TGCGCCAGCAGCTCCTCAGGGAGGGGGAACACTGAAGCTTTCTTT. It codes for CASSSSGRGNTEAFF.

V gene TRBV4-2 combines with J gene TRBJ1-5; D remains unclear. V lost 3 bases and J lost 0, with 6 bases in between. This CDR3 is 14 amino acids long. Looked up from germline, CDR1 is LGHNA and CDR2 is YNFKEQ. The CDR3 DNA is TGTGCCAGCAGCCAGGGGAATAGCAATCAGCCCCAGCATTTT. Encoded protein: CASSQGNSNQPQHF.

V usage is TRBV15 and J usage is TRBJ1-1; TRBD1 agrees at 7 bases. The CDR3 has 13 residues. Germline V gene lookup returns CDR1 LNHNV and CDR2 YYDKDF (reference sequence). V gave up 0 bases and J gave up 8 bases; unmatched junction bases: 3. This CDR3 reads CATSRDQQGEAFF. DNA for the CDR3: TGTGCCACCAGCAGAGACCAACAGGGGGAAGCTTTCTTT.

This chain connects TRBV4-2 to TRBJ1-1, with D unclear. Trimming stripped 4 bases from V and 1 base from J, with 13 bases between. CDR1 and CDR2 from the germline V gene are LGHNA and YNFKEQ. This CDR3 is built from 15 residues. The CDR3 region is CASSPFGRKNTEAFF. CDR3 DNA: TGTGCCAGCAGCCCGTTCGGGAGGAAGAACACTGAAGCTTTCTTT.

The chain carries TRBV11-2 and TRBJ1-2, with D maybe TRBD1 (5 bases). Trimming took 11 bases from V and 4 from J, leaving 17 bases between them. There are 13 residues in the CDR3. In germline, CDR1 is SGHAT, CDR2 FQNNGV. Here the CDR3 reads CAWNLDRSYGYTF. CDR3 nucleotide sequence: TGTGCCTGGAACCTTGACAGATCCTATGGCTACACCTTC.

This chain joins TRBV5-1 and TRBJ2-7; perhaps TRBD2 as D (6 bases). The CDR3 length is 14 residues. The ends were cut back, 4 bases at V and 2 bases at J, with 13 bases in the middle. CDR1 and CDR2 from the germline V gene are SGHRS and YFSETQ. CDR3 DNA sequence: TGCGCCAGCAGCCTGGGGACTTTGACCTACGAGCAGTACTTC. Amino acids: CASSLGTLTYEQYF.

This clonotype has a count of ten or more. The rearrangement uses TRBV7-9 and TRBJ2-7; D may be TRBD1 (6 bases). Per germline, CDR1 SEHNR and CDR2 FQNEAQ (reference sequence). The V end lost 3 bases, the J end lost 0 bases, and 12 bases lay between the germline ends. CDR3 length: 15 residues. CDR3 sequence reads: CASSLQGILSYEQYF. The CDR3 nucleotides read TGTGCCAGCAGCTTGCAGGGGATCCTCTCCTACGAGCAGTACTTC.

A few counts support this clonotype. This CDR3 is CASSLDRVRSNQPQHF. CDR3 in DNA: TGTGCCAGCTCACTGGACAGGGTGAGGAGCAATCAGCCCCAGCATTTT. This chain links TRBV18 with TRBJ1-5, with TRBD1 matching over 8 bases. V lost 4 bases to trimming and J lost 1 base; unmatched junction nucleotides: 6. The CDR3 has 16 amino acids. CDR1 KGHSH and CDR2 LQKENI come from the germline V gene.

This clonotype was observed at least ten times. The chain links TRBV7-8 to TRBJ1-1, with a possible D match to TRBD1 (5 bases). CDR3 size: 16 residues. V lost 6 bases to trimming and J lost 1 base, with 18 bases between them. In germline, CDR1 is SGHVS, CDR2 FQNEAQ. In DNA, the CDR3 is TGTGCCAGCAGGTTCTTCGATGGGGGGAAGAACACTGAAGCTTTCTTT. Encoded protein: CASRFFDGGKNTEAFF.

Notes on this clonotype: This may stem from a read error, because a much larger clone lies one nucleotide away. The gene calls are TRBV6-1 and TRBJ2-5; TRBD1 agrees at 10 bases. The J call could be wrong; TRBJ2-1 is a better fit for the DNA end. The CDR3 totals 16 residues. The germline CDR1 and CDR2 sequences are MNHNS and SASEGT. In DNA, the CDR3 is TGTGCCAGCAGTGTCGCTTCCGGGACAGGGGTAGGGACCCAGTTCTTC. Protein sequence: CASSVASGTGVGTQFF.

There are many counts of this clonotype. CDR3 coding DNA: TGCAGCGTTTCGGACGGGAACACTGAAGCTTTCTTT. Its translation: CSVSDGNTEAFF. The V gene is TRBV29-1, the J gene TRBJ1-1, with D unclear. The CDR3 spans 12 residues. CDR1 and CDR2 from the germline V gene are SQVTM and ANQGSEA. Between the trimmed V and J ends, which lost 5 bases and 1 base, there was a span of 8 bases.

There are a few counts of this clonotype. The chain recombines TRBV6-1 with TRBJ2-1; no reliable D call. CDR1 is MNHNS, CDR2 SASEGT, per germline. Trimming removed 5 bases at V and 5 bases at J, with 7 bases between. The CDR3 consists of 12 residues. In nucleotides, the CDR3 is TGTGCCAGCAGTCAGCGAAACAATGAGCAGTTCTTC. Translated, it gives CASSQRNNEQFF.

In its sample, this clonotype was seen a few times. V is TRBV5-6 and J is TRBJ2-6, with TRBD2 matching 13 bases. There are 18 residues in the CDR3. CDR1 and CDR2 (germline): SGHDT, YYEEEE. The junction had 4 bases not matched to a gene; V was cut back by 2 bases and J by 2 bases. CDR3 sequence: CASSLMGLAGTGANVLTF. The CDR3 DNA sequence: TGTGCCAGCAGCTTAATGGGACTAGCGGGGACTGGGGCCAACGTCCTGACTTTC.

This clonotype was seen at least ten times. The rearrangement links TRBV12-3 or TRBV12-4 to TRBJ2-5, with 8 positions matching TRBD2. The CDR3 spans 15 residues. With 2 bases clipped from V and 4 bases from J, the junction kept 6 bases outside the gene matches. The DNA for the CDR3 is TGTGCCAGCAGTTTAAGAGGCCTAGCGGGAGAGACCCAGTACTTC. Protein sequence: CASSLRGLAGETQYF.